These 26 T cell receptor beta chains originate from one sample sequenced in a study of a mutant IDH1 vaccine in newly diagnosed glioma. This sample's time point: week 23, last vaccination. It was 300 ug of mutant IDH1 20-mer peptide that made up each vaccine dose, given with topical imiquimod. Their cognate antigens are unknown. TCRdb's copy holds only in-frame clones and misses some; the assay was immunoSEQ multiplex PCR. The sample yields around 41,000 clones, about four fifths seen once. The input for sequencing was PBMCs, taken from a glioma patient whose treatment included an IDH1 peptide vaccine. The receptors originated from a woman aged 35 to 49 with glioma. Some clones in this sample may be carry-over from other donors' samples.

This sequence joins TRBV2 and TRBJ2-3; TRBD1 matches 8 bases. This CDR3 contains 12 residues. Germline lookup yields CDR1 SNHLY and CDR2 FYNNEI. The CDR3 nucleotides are TGTTCCTCAGCCGGGACAGGACCTTCGGAGTATTTT. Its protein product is CSSAGTGPSEYF.

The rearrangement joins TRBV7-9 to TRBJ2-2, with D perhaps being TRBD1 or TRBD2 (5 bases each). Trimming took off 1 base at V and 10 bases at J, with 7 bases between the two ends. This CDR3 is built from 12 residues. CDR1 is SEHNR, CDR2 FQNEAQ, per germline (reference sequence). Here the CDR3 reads CASSLGGEELFF. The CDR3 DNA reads TGTGCCAGCAGCTTAGGAGGGGAGGAGCTGTTTTTT.

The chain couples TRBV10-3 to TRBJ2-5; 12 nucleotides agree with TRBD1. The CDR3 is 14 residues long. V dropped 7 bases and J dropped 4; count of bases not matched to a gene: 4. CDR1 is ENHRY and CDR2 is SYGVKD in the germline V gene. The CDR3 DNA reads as TGTGCCATCACCCCGGGACAGGGGGCAGAGACCCAGTACTTC. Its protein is CAITPGQGAETQYF.

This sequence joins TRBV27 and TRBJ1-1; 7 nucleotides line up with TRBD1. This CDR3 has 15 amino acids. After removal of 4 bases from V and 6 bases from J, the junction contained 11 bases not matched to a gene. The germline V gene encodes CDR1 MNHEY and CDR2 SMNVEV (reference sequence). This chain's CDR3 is CASSSPAGGLPEAFF. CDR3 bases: TGTGCCAGCAGTTCCCCGGCAGGGGGGTTACCTGAAGCTTTCTTT.

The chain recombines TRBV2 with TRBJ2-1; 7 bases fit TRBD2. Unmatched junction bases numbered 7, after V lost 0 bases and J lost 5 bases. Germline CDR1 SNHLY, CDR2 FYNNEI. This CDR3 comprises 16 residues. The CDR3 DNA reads TGTGCCAGCAGTGAAGCGGAGCGGGGTCGGGACAATGAGCAGTTCTTC. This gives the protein CASSEAERGRDNEQFF.

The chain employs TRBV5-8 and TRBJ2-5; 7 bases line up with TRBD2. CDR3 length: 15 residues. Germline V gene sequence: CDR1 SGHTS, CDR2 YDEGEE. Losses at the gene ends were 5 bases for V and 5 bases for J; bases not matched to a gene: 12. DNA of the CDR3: TGTGCCAGCAGATCGGGGGGTGCCAAGAAGGAGACCCAGTACTTC. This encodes CASRSGGAKKETQYF.

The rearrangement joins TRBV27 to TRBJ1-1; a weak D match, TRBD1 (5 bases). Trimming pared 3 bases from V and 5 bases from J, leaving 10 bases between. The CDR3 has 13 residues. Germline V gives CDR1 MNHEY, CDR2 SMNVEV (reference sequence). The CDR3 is CASSFRGRTEAFF. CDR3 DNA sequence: TGTGCCAGCAGTTTTAGGGGCAGGACTGAAGCTTTCTTT.

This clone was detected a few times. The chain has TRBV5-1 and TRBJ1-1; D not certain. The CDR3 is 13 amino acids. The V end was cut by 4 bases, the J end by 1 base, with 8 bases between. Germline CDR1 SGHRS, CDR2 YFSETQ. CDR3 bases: TGCGCCAGCAGCCGCGCTGGGAACACTGAAGCTTTCTTT. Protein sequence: CASSRAGNTEAFF. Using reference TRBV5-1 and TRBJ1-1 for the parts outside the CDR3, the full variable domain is KAGVTQTPRYLIKTRGQQVTLSCSPISGHRSVSWYQQTPGQGLQFLFEYFSETQRNKGNFPGRFSGRQFSNSRSEMNVSTLELGDSALYLCASSRAGNTEAFFGQGTRLTVV.

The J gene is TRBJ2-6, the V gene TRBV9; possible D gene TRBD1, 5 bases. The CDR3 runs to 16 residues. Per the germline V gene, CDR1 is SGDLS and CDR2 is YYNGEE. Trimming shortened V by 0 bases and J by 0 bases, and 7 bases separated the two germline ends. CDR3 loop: CASSVVTGSGANVLTF. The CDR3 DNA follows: TGTGCCAGCAGCGTAGTTACAGGCTCTGGGGCCAACGTCCTGACTTTC.

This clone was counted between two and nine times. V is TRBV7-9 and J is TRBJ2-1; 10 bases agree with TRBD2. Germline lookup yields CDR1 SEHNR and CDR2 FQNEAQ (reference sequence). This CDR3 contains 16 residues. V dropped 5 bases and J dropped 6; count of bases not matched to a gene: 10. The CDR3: CASSPRVLAGVNEQFF. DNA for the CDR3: TGTGCCAGCAGCCCCCGCGTTCTAGCGGGAGTCAATGAGCAGTTCTTC.

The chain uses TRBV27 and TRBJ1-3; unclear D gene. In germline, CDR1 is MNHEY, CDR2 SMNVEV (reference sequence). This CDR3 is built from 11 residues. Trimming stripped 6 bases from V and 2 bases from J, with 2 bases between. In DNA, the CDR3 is TGTGCCAGCAGCACTGGAAACACCATATATTTT. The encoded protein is CASSTGNTIYF.

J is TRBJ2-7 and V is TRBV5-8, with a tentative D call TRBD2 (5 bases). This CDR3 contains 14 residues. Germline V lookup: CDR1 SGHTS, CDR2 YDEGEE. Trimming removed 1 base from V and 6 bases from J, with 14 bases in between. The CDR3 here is CASSLSGPSGEQYF. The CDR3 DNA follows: TGTGCCAGCAGCTTGAGCGGCCCCTCGGGCGAGCAGTACTTC.

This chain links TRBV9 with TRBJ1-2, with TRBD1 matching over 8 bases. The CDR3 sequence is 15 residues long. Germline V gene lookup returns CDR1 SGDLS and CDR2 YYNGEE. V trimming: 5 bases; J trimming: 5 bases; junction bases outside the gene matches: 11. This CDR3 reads CASSYGQGALYGYTF. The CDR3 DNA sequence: TGTGCCAGCAGTTATGGACAGGGTGCGCTTTATGGCTACACCTTC.

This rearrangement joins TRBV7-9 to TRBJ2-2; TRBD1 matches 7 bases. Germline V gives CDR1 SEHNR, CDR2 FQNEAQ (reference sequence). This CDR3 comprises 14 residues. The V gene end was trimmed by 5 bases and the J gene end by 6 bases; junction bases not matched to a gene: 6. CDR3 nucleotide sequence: TGTGCCAGCAGCGAACAGGGGATCGCCGGGGAGCTGTTTTTT. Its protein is CASSEQGIAGELFF.

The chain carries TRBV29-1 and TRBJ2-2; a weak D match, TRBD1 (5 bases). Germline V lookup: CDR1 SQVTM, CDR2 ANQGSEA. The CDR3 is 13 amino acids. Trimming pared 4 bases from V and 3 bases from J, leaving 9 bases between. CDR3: CSVVGVDTGELFF. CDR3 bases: TGCAGCGTTGTAGGGGTGGACACCGGGGAGCTGTTTTTT.

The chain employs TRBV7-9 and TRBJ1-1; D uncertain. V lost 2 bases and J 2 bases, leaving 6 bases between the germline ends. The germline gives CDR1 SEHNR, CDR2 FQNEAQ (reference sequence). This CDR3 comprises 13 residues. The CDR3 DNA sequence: TGTGCCAGCAGCTTACCGGGAAACACTGAAGCTTTCTTT. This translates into CASSLPGNTEAFF.

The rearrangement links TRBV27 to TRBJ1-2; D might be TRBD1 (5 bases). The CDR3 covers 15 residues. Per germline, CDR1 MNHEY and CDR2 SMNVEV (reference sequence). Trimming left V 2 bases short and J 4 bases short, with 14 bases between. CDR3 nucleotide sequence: TGTGCCAGCAGTTTAAGGCTGGGGCGATCCTATGGCTACACCTTC. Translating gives CASSLRLGRSYGYTF.

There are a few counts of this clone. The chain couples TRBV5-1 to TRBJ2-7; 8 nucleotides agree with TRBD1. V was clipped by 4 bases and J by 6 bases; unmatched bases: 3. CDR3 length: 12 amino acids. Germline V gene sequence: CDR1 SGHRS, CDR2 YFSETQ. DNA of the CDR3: TGCGCCAGCAGCCCGACAGGGGTCGAGCAGTACTTC. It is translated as CASSPTGVEQYF. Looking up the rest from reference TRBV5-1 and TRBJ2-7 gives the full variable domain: KAGVTQTPRYLIKTRGQQVTLSCSPISGHRSVSWYQQTPGQGLQFLFEYFSETQRNKGNFPGRFSGRQFSNSRSEMNVSTLELGDSALYLCASSPTGVEQYFGPGTRLTVT.

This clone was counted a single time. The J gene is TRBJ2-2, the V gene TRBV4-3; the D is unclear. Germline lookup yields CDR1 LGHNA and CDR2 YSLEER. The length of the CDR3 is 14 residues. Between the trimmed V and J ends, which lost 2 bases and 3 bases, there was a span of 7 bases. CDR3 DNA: TGCGCCAGCAGCCAAAATAGGGACACCGGGGAGCTGTTTTTT. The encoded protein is CASSQNRDTGELFF.

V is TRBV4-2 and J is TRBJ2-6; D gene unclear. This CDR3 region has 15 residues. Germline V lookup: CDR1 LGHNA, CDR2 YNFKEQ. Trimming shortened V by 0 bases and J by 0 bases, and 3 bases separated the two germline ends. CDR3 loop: CASSQEASGANVLTF. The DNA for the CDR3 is TGTGCCAGCAGCCAAGAGGCCTCTGGGGCCAACGTCCTGACTTTC.

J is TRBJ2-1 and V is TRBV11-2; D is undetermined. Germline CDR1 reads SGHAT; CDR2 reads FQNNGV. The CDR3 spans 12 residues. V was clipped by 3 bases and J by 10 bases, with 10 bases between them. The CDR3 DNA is TGTGCCAGCAGCTTCGAAGGGTTGGAGCAGTTCTTC. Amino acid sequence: CASSFEGLEQFF.

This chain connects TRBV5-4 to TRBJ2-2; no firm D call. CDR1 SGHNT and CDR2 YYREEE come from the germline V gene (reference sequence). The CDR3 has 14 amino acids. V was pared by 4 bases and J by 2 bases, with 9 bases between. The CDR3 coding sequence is TGTGCCAGCAGCCCGGAGACCAACACCGGGGAGCTGTTTTTT. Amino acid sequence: CASSPETNTGELFF. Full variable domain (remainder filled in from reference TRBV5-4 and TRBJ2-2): ETGVTQSPTHLIKTRGQQVTLRCSSQSGHNTVSWYQQALGQGPQFIFQYYREEENGRGNFPPRFSGLQFPNYSSELNVNALELDDSALYLCASSPETNTGELFFGEGSRLTVL.

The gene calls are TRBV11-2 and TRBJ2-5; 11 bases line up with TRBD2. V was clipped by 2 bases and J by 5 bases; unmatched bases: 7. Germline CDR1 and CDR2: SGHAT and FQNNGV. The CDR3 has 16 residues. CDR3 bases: TGTGCCAGCAGCTTAACTAGCGGGGGAACAGGGGAGACCCAGTACTTC. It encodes CASSLTSGGTGETQYF.

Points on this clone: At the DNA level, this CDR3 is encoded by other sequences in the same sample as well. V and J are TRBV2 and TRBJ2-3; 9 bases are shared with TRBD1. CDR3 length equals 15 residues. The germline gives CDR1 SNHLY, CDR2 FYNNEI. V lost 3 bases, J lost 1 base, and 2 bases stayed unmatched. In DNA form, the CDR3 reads TGTGCCAGCAGTGAGGGGGACAGGGGCACAGATACGCAGTATTTT. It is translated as CASSEGDRGTDTQYF.

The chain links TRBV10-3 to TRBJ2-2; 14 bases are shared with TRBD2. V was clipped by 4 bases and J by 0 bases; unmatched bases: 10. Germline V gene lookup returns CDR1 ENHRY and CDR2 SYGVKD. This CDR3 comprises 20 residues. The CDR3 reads CAISATSGTSGSPNTGELFF. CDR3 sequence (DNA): TGTGCCATCAGTGCCACCTCCGGGACTAGCGGGAGCCCGAACACCGGGGAGCTGTTTTTT.

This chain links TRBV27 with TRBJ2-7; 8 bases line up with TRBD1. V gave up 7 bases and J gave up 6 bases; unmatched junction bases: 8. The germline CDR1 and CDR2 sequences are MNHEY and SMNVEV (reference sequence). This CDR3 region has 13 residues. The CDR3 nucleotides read TGTGCCAGCACCGAGACAGGGGAGCGCGAGCAGTACTTC. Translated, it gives CASTETGEREQYF.